Below are 26 T cell receptor beta chains sequenced from a single sample in a study of blood T cell repertoires in COVID-19. The data were produced by immunoSEQ multiplex PCR, yet TCRdb's version contains in-frame clones alone and is incomplete. The table shows approximately 270,000 clones, with 75% to 90% occurring only once. The sample was PBMCs or T cells enriched from blood (not recorded which). The receptors here all came from a woman under 40 who had recovered from COVID-19.

The chain links TRBV6-5 to TRBJ1-2; maybe TRBD1 (5 bases). The V and J ends lost 6 bases and 8 bases respectively, with 22 bases between them. The CDR3 length is 15 residues. Germline V CDR1 and CDR2: MNHEY, SVGAGI. DNA of the CDR3: TGTGCCAGCAGACCCGGGACTGAGCTGGACCTAGGCTACACCTTC. It specifies CASRPGTELDLGYTF.

V usage is TRBV5-6 and J usage is TRBJ2-6; a possible D gene is TRBD2 (7 bases). The V gene lost 0 bases and the J gene lost 3 bases, with 10 bases spanning the gap. The V gene's germline CDR1 is SGHDT and CDR2 YYEEEE. The CDR3 has 16 amino acids. CDR3 in amino acids: CASSLDGGRGANVLTF. The CDR3, as DNA: TGTGCCAGCAGCTTGGACGGGGGGCGTGGGGCCAACGTCCTGACTTTC.

V usage is TRBV28 and J usage is TRBJ1-1; 8 nucleotides match TRBD1. V lost 3 bases and J lost 1; bases outside the gene matches: 7. Germline assignment: CDR1 MDHEN and CDR2 SYDVKM. The CDR3 has 16 residues. The CDR3 sequence is CASSLFQGAGNTEAFF. The CDR3 nucleotides are TGTGCCAGCAGTTTGTTTCAGGGGGCGGGGAACACTGAAGCTTTCTTT.

The J gene is TRBJ2-6, the V gene TRBV18; 8 nucleotides line up with TRBD1. Trimming cost V 3 bases and J 2 bases; bases outside gene matches: 3. This CDR3 region has 16 residues. CDR1 and CDR2 from the germline V gene are KGHSH and LQKENI. The CDR3 region has the DNA TGTGCCAGCTCACCGTACAGGGGGGCTGGGGCCAACGTCCTGACTTTC. It specifies CASSPYRGAGANVLTF.

The chain employs TRBV19 and TRBJ2-2; the match to TRBD2 covers 8 bases. The CDR3 consists of 14 residues. Germline CDR1 reads LNHDA; CDR2 reads SQIVND (reference sequence). Germline trimming cut 9 bases from V and 6 bases from J; bases unmatched to any gene: 9. The CDR3 region has the DNA TGTGCCAGCCTCAACTTCGGGGGGGCCGGGGAGCTGTTTTTT. This codes for CASLNFGGAGELFF.

This rearrangement joins TRBV5-4 to TRBJ1-2; D gene uncertain. The V end lost 2 bases, the J end lost 4 bases, and 15 bases lay between the germline ends. The length of the CDR3 is 15 residues. Germline assignment: CDR1 SGHNT and CDR2 YYREEE (reference sequence). CDR3 protein: CASSLEPRQTYGYTF. The CDR3 DNA sequence: TGTGCCAGCAGCTTAGAGCCGCGGCAGACCTATGGCTACACCTTC.

This chain uses TRBV4-2 with TRBJ1-1; 7 bases map to TRBD1. The V gene end was trimmed by 4 bases and the J gene end by 5 bases; junction bases not matched to a gene: 1. The CDR3 runs to 12 residues. Germline CDR1 reads LGHNA; CDR2 reads YNFKEQ. CDR3 in DNA: TGTGCCAGCAGCCTACAGGGGACTGAAGCTTTCTTT. This codes for CASSLQGTEAFF.

The chain couples TRBV9 to TRBJ1-1; no clear D gene. The CDR3 runs to 14 residues. Between the trimmed V and J ends, which lost 0 bases and 1 base, there was a span of 7 bases. CDR1 is SGDLS and CDR2 is YYNGEE in the germline V gene. CDR3 in amino acids: CASSVAMWNTEAFF. CDR3 DNA: TGTGCCAGCAGCGTAGCTATGTGGAACACTGAAGCTTTCTTT.

This chain uses TRBV5-4 with TRBJ1-1, with 9 positions matching TRBD1. The V gene's germline CDR1 is SGHNT and CDR2 YYREEE (reference sequence). The CDR3 is 14 residues long. Germline trimming cut 6 bases from V and 1 base from J; bases unmatched to any gene: 4. The CDR3 is CASMRTGANTEAFF. CDR3 nucleotides: TGTGCCAGCATGCGGACAGGGGCGAACACTGAAGCTTTCTTT.

This chain connects TRBV7-9 to TRBJ2-2; 7 bases are shared with TRBD1. V dropped 1 base and J dropped 4; count of bases not matched to a gene: 9. Germline CDR1 and CDR2: SEHNR and FQNEAQ (reference sequence). This CDR3 has 17 residues. The CDR3 here is CASSLGTGERSTGELFF. For the CDR3, the DNA is TGTGCCAGCAGCTTAGGGACAGGCGAACGCAGCACCGGGGAGCTGTTTTTT. The complete variable domain, with remaining parts taken from reference TRBV7-9 and TRBJ2-2, reads DTGVSQNPRHKITKRGQNVTFRCDPISEHNRLYWYRQTLGQGPEFLTYFQNEAQLEKSRLLSDRFSAERPKGSFSTLEIQRTEQGDSAMYLCASSLGTGERSTGELFFGEGSRLTVL.

This sequence joins TRBV2 and TRBJ2-3; 7 bases are a match to TRBD2. V was clipped by 6 bases and J by 5 bases; unmatched bases: 14. This CDR3 region has 16 residues. The germline V gene encodes CDR1 SNHLY and CDR2 FYNNEI. CDR3 protein: CASRRIRGDPGDTQYF. CDR3 DNA: TGTGCCAGCAGACGAATCCGGGGGGACCCCGGAGATACGCAGTATTTT.

This clone was seen a handful of times. The chain recombines TRBV21-1 with TRBJ2-7; the tabulated D call, TRBD1, remains unverified against the DNA. TRBV21-1 has pseudogene status. The CDR3 covers 15 residues. The CDR3 region is CASSRHRDRSNEQYF. The CDR3 DNA sequence: TGTGCCAGCAGCAGACACAGGGACAGGAGCAACGAGCAGTACTTC.

This clone was observed a single time. The genes are TRBV6-5 and TRBJ1-6; 7 bases align to TRBD1. Germline values: CDR1 MNHEY, CDR2 SVGAGI. V shed 9 bases and J 9 bases; nucleotides not matched to a gene: 11. The CDR3 has 14 amino acids. For the CDR3, the DNA is TGTGCCAGTACAATGACAGGGTGGGGTTCACCCCTCCACTTT. This encodes CASTMTGWGSPLHF.

V and J are TRBV6-1 and TRBJ2-7; TRBD2 matches 7 bases. The germline gives CDR1 MNHNS, CDR2 SASEGT. This CDR3 comprises 15 residues. Trimming cost V 0 bases and J 2 bases; bases outside gene matches: 4. CDR3 DNA sequence: TGTGCCAGCAGTGAAGCGGGGGGGAGGACCTACGAGCAGTACTTC. This gives the protein CASSEAGGRTYEQYF.

The table lists this clone with a count of one. The rearrangement joins TRBV15 to TRBJ2-7; 8 bases match TRBD2. The trim removed 1 base at V and 7 bases at J, leaving 9 bases unmatched. Germline lookup yields CDR1 LNHNV and CDR2 YYDKDF (reference sequence). The CDR3 loop spans 15 amino acids. This chain's CDR3 is CATSRGVAGLGEQYF. CDR3 DNA: TGTGCCACCAGCAGAGGGGTAGCGGGACTGGGTGAGCAGTACTTC.

This chain joins TRBV25-1 and TRBJ1-1, with a tentative D call TRBD1 (6 bases). V gave up 4 bases and J gave up 7 bases, with 13 bases separating them. Germline V gene sequence: CDR1 MGHDK, CDR2 SYGVNS. CDR3 size: 13 residues. In DNA form, the CDR3 reads TGTGCCAGCAGTGCCTGGACAGAGGGTGAAGCTTTCTTT. Translated, it gives CASSAWTEGEAFF.

The rearrangement uses TRBV6-1 and TRBJ2-3; 8 nucleotides align to TRBD2. With 4 bases clipped from V and 6 bases from J, the junction kept 15 bases outside the gene matches. This CDR3 region has 17 residues. Looked up from germline, CDR1 is MNHNS and CDR2 is SASEGT. CDR3 residues: CASSGGEWVAGTDTQYF. DNA for the CDR3: TGTGCCAGCAGTGGGGGAGAGTGGGTAGCGGGGACGGATACGCAGTATTTT.

The V gene is TRBV2, the J gene TRBJ2-5; no firm D call. The V and J ends lost 2 bases and 5 bases respectively, with 12 bases between them. CDR1 is SNHLY, CDR2 FYNNEI, per germline. The CDR3 spans 14 residues. In DNA, the CDR3 is TGTGCCAGCAGTGAATCACGATCCGGGGAGACCCAGTACTTC. This encodes CASSESRSGETQYF.

The J gene is TRBJ2-7, the V gene TRBV20-1, with 9 positions matching TRBD1. Germline assignment: CDR1 DFQATT and CDR2 SNEGSKA (reference sequence). J gave up 9 bases and V 3 bases, and 12 bases lay outside the gene matches. The CDR3 loop spans 14 amino acids. The CDR3 sequence is CSASGLGQGAGQYF. The DNA for the CDR3 is TGCAGTGCTAGTGGCTTGGGACAGGGAGCAGGGCAGTACTTC.

The V and J genes are TRBV6-5 and TRBJ2-7; D is possibly TRBD2 (6 bases). CDR1 is MNHEY, CDR2 SVGAGI, per germline. Trimming took off 7 bases at V and 0 bases at J, with 13 bases between the two ends. The CDR3 consists of 14 residues. The CDR3 region has the DNA TGTGCCAGCACCCCGGGACTCCTCTCCTACGAGCAGTACTTC. Encoded protein: CASTPGLLSYEQYF.

V usage is TRBV3-1 (or the pseudogene TRBV3-2) and J usage is TRBJ1-5; D is undetermined. CDR1 is LGHDT and CDR2 is YNNKEL in the germline V gene (reference sequence). The CDR3 extends over 16 amino acids. Trimming stripped 1 base from V and 9 bases from J, with 19 bases between. The CDR3 coding sequence is TGTGCCAGCAGCCAAGGCACTCTACAGCCTGGCCGGCCCCAGCATTTT. Its protein is CASSQGTLQPGRPQHF.

On this clone: Germline is not matched at one junction end, which may reflect a read error. V gene TRBV7-8 combines with J gene TRBJ1-2; possibly TRBD1 for D (6 bases). Germline CDR1 reads SGHVS; CDR2 reads FQNEAQ. The CDR3 has 15 residues. The CDR3 DNA reads as TGTGCTAGCAGCTTAGAGTACCGGGACACCTATGGCTACACCTTC. Translation: CASSLEYRDTYGYTF. Based on the CDR3 plus reference TRBV7-8 and TRBJ1-2, the full variable domain is GAGVSQSPRYKVAKRGQDVALRCDPISGHVSLFWYQQALGQGPEFLTYFQNEAQLDKSGLPSDRFFAERPEGSVSTLKIQRTQQEDSAVYLCASSLEYRDTYGYTFGSGTRLTVV.

This clone was seen more than once but under ten times. The CDR3 coding sequence is TGTGCCAGCTCCCCCCCGGCAGGAGGGACTGAAGCTTTCTTT. Translated, it gives CASSPPAGGTEAFF. The chain couples TRBV18 to TRBJ1-1, with no clear D. The V and J ends lost 6 bases and 5 bases respectively, with 16 bases between them. Germline lookup yields CDR1 KGHSH and CDR2 LQKENI. This CDR3 is built from 14 residues.

The genes are TRBV28 and TRBJ1-4; 7 bases agree with TRBD1. After removal of 6 bases from V and 5 bases from J, the junction contained 18 bases not matched to a gene. Per germline, CDR1 MDHEN and CDR2 SYDVKM. CDR3 length: 18 residues. The CDR3 nucleotides read TGTGCCAGCAGGGCCAGGGGGAACTGGGACAGCAGAAATGAAAAACTGTTTTTT. It codes for CASRARGNWDSRNEKLFF.

DNA for the CDR3: TGTGCCAGCAGCCCGTCCGGGAGCCAATTCGAAAAACTGTTTTTT. This encodes CASSPSGSQFEKLFF. V is TRBV11-2 and J is TRBJ1-4; D unresolved. Per germline, CDR1 SGHAT and CDR2 FQNNGV. This CDR3 has 15 amino acids. Trimming shortened V by 5 bases and J by 8 bases, and 18 bases separated the two germline ends.

The V and J genes are TRBV7-3 and TRBJ2-1; 9 bases align to TRBD2. Unmatched junction bases numbered 12, after V lost 5 bases and J lost 7 bases. The V gene's germline CDR1 is SGHTA and CDR2 FQGTGA. The CDR3 covers 16 residues. The CDR3, as DNA: TGTGCCAGCAGCAACATAGCGGGAGAATTGGGAAATGAGCAGTTCTTC. Its translation: CASSNIAGELGNEQFF.